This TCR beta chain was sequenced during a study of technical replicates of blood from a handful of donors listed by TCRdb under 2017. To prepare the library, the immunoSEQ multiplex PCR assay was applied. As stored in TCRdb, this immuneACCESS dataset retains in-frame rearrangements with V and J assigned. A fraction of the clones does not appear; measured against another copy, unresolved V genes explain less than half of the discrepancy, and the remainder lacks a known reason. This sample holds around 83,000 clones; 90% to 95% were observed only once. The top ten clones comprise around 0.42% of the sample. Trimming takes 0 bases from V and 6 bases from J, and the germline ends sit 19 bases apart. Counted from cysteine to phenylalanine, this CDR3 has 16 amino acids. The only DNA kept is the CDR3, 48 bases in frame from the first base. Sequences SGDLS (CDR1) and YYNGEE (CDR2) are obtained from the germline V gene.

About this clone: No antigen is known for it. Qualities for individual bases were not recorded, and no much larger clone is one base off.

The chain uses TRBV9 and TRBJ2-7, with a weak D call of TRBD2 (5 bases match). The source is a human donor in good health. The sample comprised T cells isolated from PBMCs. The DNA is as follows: TGTGCCAGCAGCGTAGGTGGCGGGCGACCGCCTAGCGAGCAGTACTTC. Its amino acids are CASSVGGGRPPSEQYF.